These T cell receptor beta chains were read from a single sample in a study of blood T cell repertoires in COVID-19. This table comes from immunoSEQ multiplex PCR, and its TCRdb copy is limited to in-frame clones, with some not included. This sample yields tens of thousands of clones, of which 65% to 85% are seen a single time; 20% to 30% belongs to the top ten. Sequencing used peripheral blood. The receptors shown here come from an elderly man with active or convalescent COVID-19. The CDR3 runs from the conserved cysteine through the conserved F or W. A D gene is named only where the DNA matches it firmly. Clone size, where shown, is once, few, many, or a class for clones that have expanded.

NA	TRBV10-3	TRBJ2-2	NA	TGTGCCATCAGTGGTGGGGCAGGCGGTAGCGGGGAGCTGTTTTTT	CAISGGAGGSGELFF
NA	TRBV30	TRBJ2-7	NA	TGTGCCTGGAGTCTAAGTGCCTACGAGCAGTACTTC	CAWSLSAYEQYF
once	TRBV9	TRBJ1-1	NA	TGTGCCAGCAGCGTAGCAGCGATGAACACTGAAGCTTTCTTT	CASSVAAMNTEAFF
NA	TRBV5-1	TRBJ1-5	NA	TGCGCCAGCAGCTTGGGGACAGTGAATCAGCCCCAGCATTTT	CASSLGTVNQPQHF
NA	TRBV18	TRBJ1-6	NA	TGTGCCAGCTCACCGAATAGCGGGGGGGATAATTCACCCCTCCACTTT	CASSPNSGGDNSPLHF
NA	TRBV7-2	TRBJ1-1	NA	TGTGCCAGCAGCCCGGGTAGGCAAGTCACTGAAGCTTTCTTT	CASSPGRQVTEAFF
NA	TRBV6-4	TRBJ2-1	TRBD2	TGTGCCAGCTCTACCGGGACTAGCGGGGGGAATGAGCAGTTCTTC	CASSTGTSGGNEQFF
NA	TRBV6-2/TRBV6-3	TRBJ2-2	TRBD2	TGTGCCAGCAGTTACTCGACCCTAGACCGGGGGGGCCCGAACACCGGGGAGCTGTTTTTT	CASSYSTLDRGGPNTGELFF
once	TRBV7-2	TRBJ1-2	NA	TGTGCCAGCAGCTTGTTTGGGGACACAGGGAAGACCTTC	CASSLFGDTGKTF
once	TRBV28	TRBJ1-1	NA	TGTGCCAGCAAACCGCGACAGTACACTGAAGCTTTCTTT	CASKPRQYTEAFF
few	TRBV24-1	TRBJ2-3	NA	TGTGCCACCAGTGACCGCACGGGGGCGCAGTATTTT	CATSDRTGAQYF
few	TRBV3-1/TRBV3-2	TRBJ2-3	NA	TGTGCCAGCACCGACCCGTCCTCGGGTTGTGTAGATACGCAGTATTTT	CASTDPSSGCVDTQYF
NA	TRBV28	TRBJ2-7	TRBD1	TGTGCCAGCAGTCCGGGACAGGGATTCCACGAGCAGTACTTC	CASSPGQGFHEQYF
NA	TRBV11-1	TRBJ1-1	NA	TGTGCCAGCAGCTTAAGACCGCAGGGGATGAACACTGAAGCTTTCTTT	CASSLRPQGMNTEAFF
few	TRBV15	TRBJ1-2	NA	TGTGCCACCAGCAGAGTTAGAGATCGTGGCTACACCTTC	CATSRVRDRGYTF
NA	TRBV5-1	TRBJ1-3	TRBD1	TGCGCCAGCAGCATCGGGACAGGACGGTCTGGAAACACCATATATTTT	CASSIGTGRSGNTIYF
NA	TRBV30	TRBJ1-3	NA	TGTGCCTGGACCTACGCTCGGACAGTGGGAAACACCATATATTTT	CAWTYARTVGNTIYF
NA	TRBV25-1	TRBJ2-1	NA	TGTGCCAGCAGTGAACGTCGCGCGAATGAGCAGTTCTTC	CASSERRANEQFF
NA	TRBV5-1	TRBJ2-3	TRBD2	TGCGCCAGCAGCTTTGCGGGGGGCACAGATACGCAGTATTTT	CASSFAGGTDTQYF
NA	TRBV3-1/TRBV3-2	TRBJ1-3	NA	TGTGCCAGCAGCACTTTACTGAGCGGGGTTCGTGCTGGGGGAAACACCATATATTTT	CASSTLLSGVRAGGNTIYF
once	TRBV4-1	TRBJ2-2	TRBD1	TGCGCCAGCAGCCAAGGGACAGGGTTTTATGGCGGGGAGCTGTTTTTT	CASSQGTGFYGGELFF
NA	TRBV5-6	TRBJ1-6	TRBD1	TGTGCCAGCAGCTTGCCACAGGGGGTTTCACCCCTCCACTTT	CASSLPQGVSPLHF
NA	TRBV2	TRBJ1-5	NA	TGTGCCAGCAGTGAGGGCAGGGTATCTCAGCCCCAGCATTTT	CASSEGRVSQPQHF
NA	TRBV20-1	TRBJ2-7	NA	TGCAGTGCTGTAGCTGGTTACGAGCAGTACTTC	CSAVAGYEQYF
NA	TRBV5-1	TRBJ1-5	TRBD1	TGCGCCAGCAGCTTTTTTCAAACCGACAGGGATAGCAATCAGCCCCAGCATTTT	CASSFFQTDRDSNQPQHF
once	TRBV28	TRBJ1-2	TRBD1	TGTGCCAGCAGTTTAATCGGGGACAGGGTGGGCTACACCTTC	CASSLIGDRVGYTF
NA	TRBV7-2	TRBJ1-5	NA	TGTGCCAGCAGCTTAGGGCAGACTCCGGATCAGCCCCAGCATTTT	CASSLGQTPDQPQHF
NA	TRBV20-1	TRBJ1-5	NA	TGCAGTGCTAGTACGACTTGGGACACCCCCAATCAGCCCCAGCATTTT	CSASTTWDTPNQPQHF
NA	TRBV7-2	TRBJ2-3	TRBD2	TGTGCCAGCAGCTTAGTGGGTAGCGGGGGACCAGATACGCAGTATTTT	CASSLVGSGGPDTQYF
NA	TRBV15	TRBJ2-3	NA	TGTGCCACCAGCAGGGGCGTGGGGGGGGCTAGCACAGATACGCAGTATTTT	CATSRGVGGASTDTQYF
once	TRBV6-5	TRBJ2-2	NA	TGTGCCAGCAGTTCCCTCGGTAGCGGCAACACCGGGGAGCTGTTTTTT	CASSSLGSGNTGELFF
few	TRBV6-2/TRBV6-3	TRBJ2-7	NA	TGTGCCAGCAGTTACGAGGCGGGGGCTCCCTCCTACGAGCAGTACTTC	CASSYEAGAPSYEQYF
NA	TRBV19	TRBJ1-6	NA	TGTGCCAGTAGTATGTATTCAGGGCCAGGTTCACCCCTCCACTTT	CASSMYSGPGSPLHF
NA	TRBV25-1	TRBJ2-7	TRBD2	TGTGCCAGCACTCCAGCGGGGGCGTACGAGCAGTACTTC	CASTPAGAYEQYF
NA	TRBV11-2	TRBJ2-5	NA	TGTGCCAGCAGCTTAGAACAGTTGGAGACCCAGTACTTC	CASSLEQLETQYF
NA	TRBV10-3	TRBJ2-1	TRBD2	TGTGCCATCAAAAGCGGGGGGACGAATGAGCAGTTCTTC	CAIKSGGTNEQFF
NA	TRBV7-2	TRBJ1-4	NA	TGTGCCAGCAGCCTATCGGGGACAACTAATGAAAAACTGTTTTTT	CASSLSGTTNEKLFF
NA	TRBV14	TRBJ2-2	NA	TGTGCCAGCAGCCAAGCTTGGACAGGGGAGCTGTTTTTT	CASSQAWTGELFF
NA	TRBV5-3	TRBJ1-1	NA	TGTGCCAGAAGCCCTACCCCCCAGGTTGACGGCACTGAAGCTTTCTTT	CARSPTPQVDGTEAFF
NA	TRBV19	TRBJ1-5	NA	TGTGCCAGTAGCCTGGGGGGGGGTTACGGTCAGCCCCAGCATTTT	CASSLGGGYGQPQHF
NA	TRBV5-1	TRBJ2-2	TRBD2	TGCGCCAGCAGTTCCCGACCGGGACTAGGGAACACCGGGGAGCTGTTTTTT	CASSSRPGLGNTGELFF
NA	TRBV18	TRBJ2-3	NA	TGTGCCAGCTCACCTTACCAGCGACCAGGCACAGATACGCAGTATTTT	CASSPYQRPGTDTQYF
NA	TRBV4-3	TRBJ1-5	NA	TGCGCCAGCAGCCAAGATTCGGGGATCGCGCCCCAGCATTTT	CASSQDSGIAPQHF
NA	TRBV7-2	TRBJ1-1	NA	TGTGCCAGCAGCTTTAGGGCGGGGATTGAAGCTTTCTTT	CASSFRAGIEAFF
NA	TRBV6-5	TRBJ2-5	NA	TGTGCCAGCAGTTGGACAGGACCTGACGGGGGGACCCAGTACTTC	CASSWTGPDGGTQYF
NA	TRBV29-1	TRBJ2-2	NA	TGCAGCGTTGGGGCTGAAGCAACCGGGGAGCTGTTTTTT	CSVGAEATGELFF
NA	TRBV6-1	TRBJ2-7	NA	TGTGCCAGCAGTGAAGTCGGCTACGAGCAGTACTTC	CASSEVGYEQYF
once	TRBV24-1	TRBJ2-1	TRBD2	TGTGCCACCAGTGATCCCGGTAGACTAGCCGTTAGGGATGAGCAGTTCTTC	CATSDPGRLAVRDEQFF
NA	TRBV5-1	TRBJ2-7	NA	TGCGCCAGCAGCTTGACAGGGCGGTACGAGCAGTACTTC	CASSLTGRYEQYF
NA	TRBV5-5	TRBJ1-2	NA	TGTGCCAGCAGCTTGGAAACGGGAATTACGCCCTATGGCTACACCTTC	CASSLETGITPYGYTF
NA	TRBV4-1	TRBJ2-7	NA	TGCGCCAGCAGCCAAGATTGGGGGGTAGGGTACCCCTACGAGCAGTACTTC	CASSQDWGVGYPYEQYF
NA	TRBV12-3/TRBV12-4	TRBJ1-1	TRBD1	TGTGCCAGCAGGGGACAGGGGTCCCTTGAAGCTTTCTTT	CASRGQGSLEAFF